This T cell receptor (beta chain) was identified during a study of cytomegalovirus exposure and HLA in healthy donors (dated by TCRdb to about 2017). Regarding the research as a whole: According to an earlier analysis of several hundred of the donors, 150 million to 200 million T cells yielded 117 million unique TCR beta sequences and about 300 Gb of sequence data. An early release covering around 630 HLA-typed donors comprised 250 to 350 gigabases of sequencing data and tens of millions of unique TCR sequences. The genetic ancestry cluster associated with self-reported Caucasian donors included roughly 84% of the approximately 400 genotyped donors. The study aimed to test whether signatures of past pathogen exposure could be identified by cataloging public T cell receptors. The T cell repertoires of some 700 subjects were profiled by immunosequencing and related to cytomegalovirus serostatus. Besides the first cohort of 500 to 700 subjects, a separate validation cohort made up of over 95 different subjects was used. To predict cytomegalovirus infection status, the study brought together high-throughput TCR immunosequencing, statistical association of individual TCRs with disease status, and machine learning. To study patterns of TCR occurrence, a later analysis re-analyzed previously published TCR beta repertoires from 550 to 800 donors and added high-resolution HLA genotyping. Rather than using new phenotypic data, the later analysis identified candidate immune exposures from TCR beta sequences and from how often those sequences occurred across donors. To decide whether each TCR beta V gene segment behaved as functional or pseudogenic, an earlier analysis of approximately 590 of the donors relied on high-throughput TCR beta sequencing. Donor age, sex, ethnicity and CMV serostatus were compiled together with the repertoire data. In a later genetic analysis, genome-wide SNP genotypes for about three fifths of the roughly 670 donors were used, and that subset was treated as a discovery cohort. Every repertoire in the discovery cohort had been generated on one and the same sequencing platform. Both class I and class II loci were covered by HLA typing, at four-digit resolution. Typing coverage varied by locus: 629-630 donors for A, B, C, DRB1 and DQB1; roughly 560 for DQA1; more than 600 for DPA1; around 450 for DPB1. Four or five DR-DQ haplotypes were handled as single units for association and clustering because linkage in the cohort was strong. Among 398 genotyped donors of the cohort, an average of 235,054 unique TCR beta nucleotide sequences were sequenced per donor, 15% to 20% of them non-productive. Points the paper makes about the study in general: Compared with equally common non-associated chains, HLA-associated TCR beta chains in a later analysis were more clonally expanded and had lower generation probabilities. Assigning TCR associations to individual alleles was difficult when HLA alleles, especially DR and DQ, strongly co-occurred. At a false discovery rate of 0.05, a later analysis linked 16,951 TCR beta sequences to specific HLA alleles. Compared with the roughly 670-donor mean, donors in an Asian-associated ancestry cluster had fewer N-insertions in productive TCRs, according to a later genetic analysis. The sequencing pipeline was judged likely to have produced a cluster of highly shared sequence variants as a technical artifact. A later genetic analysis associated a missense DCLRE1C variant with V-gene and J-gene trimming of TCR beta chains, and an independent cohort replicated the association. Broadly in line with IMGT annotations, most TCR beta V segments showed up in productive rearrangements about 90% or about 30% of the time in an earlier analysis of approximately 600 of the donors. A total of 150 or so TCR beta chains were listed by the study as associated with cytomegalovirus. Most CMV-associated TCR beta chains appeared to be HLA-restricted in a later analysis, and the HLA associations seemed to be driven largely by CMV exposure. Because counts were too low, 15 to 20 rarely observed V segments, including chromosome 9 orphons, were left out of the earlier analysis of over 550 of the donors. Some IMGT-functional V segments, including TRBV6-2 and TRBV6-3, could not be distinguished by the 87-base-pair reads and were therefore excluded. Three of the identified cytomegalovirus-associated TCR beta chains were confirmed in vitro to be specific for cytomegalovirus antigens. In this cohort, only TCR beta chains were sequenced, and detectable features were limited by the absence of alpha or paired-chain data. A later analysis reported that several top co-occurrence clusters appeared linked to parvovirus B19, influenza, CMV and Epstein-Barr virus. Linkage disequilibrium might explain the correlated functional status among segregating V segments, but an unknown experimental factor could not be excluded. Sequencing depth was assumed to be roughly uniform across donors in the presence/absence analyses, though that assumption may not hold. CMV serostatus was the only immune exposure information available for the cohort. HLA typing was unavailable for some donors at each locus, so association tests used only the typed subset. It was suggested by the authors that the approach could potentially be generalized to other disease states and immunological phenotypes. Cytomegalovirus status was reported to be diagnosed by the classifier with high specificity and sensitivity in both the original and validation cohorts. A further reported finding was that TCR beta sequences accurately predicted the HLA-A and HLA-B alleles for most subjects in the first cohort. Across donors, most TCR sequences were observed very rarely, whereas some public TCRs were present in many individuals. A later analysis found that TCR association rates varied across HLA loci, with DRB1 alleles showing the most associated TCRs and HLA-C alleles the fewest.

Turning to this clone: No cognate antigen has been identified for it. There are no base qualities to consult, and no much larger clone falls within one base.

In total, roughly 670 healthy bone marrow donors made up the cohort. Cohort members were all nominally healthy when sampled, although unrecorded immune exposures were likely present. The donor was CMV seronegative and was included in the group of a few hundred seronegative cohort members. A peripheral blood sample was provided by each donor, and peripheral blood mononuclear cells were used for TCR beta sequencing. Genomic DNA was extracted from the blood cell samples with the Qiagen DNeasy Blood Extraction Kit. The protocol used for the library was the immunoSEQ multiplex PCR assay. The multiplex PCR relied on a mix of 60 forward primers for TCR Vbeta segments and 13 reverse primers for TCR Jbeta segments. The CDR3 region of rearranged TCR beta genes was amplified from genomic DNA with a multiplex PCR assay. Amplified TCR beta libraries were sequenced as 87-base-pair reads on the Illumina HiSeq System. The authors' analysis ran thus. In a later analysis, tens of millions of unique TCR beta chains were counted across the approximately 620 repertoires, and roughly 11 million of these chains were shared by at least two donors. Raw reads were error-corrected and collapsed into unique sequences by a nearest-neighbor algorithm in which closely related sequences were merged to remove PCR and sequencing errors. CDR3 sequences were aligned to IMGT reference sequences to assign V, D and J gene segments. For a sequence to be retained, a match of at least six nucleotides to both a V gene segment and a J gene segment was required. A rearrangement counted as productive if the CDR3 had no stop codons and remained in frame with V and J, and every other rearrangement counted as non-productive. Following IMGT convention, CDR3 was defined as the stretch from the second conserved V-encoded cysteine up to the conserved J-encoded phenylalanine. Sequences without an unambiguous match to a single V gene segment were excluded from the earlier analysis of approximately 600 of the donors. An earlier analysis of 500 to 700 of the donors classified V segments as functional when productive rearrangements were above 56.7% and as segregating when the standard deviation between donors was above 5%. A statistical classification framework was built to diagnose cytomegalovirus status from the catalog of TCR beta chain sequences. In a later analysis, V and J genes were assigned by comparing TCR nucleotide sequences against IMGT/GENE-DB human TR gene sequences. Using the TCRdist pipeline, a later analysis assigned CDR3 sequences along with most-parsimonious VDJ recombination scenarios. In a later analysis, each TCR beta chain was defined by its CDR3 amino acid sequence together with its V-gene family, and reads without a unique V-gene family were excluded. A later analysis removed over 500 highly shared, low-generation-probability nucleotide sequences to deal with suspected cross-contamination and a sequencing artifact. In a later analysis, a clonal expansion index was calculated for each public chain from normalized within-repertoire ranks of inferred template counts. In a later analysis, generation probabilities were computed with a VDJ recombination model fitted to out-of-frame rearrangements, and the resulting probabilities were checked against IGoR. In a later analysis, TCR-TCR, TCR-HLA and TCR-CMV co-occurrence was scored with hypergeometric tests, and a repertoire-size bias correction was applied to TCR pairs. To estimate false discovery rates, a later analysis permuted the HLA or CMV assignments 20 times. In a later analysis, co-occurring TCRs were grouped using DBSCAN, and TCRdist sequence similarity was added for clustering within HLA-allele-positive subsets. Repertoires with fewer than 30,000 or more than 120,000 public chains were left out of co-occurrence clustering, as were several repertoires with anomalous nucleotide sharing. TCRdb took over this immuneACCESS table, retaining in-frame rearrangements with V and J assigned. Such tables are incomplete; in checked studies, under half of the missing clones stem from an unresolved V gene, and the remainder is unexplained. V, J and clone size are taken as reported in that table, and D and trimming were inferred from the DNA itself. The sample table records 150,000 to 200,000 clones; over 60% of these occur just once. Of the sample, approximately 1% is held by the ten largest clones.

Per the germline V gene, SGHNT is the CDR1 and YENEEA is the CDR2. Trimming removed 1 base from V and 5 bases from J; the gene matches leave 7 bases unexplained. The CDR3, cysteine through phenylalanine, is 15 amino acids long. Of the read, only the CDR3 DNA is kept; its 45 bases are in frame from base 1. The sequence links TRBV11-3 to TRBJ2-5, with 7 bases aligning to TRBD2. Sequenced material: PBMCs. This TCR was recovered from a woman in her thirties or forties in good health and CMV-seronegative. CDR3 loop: CASSLAGGREETQYF. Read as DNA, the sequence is TGTGCCAGCAGCTTAGCGGGGGGACGTGAGGAGACCCAGTACTTC. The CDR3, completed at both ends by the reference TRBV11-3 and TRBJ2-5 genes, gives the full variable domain EAGVVQSPRYKIIEKKQPVAFWCNPISGHNTLYWYLQNLGQGPELLIRYENEEAVDDSQLPKDRFSAERLKGVDSTLKIQPAELGDSAVYLCASSLAGGREETQYFGPGTRLLVL.